The 6 T cell receptor beta chains below were found in one sample sequenced in a study of response to subunit inactivated influenza vaccine. TCRdb reprocessed the RT-PCR reads via MiXCR and lists one record per CDR3 protein. Among some 500,000 distinct CDR3 sequences listed, roughly 13% were seen once. Sequencing used PBMCs from blood, obtained roughly 45 days after vaccination. Receptors were obtained from a man aged 50-59 years who received an inactivated influenza vaccine.

This clonotype was seen a few times. This chain joins TRBV20-1 and TRBJ1-2, with D maybe TRBD1 (5 bases). CDR1 DFQATT and CDR2 SNEGSKA come from the germline V gene (reference sequence). V lost 3 bases and J lost 7, with 12 bases in between. CDR3 length equals 12 residues. For the CDR3, the DNA is TGCAGTGCTAGGTTGGGGGAATCTGGCTACACCTTC. Protein sequence: CSARLGESGYTF.

The table lists this clonotype with many counts. The CDR3 protein is CASSPVHGSFETQYF. The CDR3 DNA is TGTGCCAGCAGCCCCGTACACGGGAGTTTTGAGACCCAGTACTTC. The chain is built from TRBV9 and TRBJ2-5, with a tentative D call TRBD2 (6 bases). The CDR3 is made up of 15 amino acids. Germline CDR1 and CDR2: SGDLS and YYNGEE. V was cut by 4 bases and J by 5 bases, with 18 bases left in between.

This clonotype was detected many times. The chain recombines TRBV7-2 with TRBJ2-3; 7 bases match TRBD2. The germline V gene encodes CDR1 SGHTA and CDR2 FQGNSA. With 10 bases clipped from V and 4 bases from J, the junction kept 2 bases outside the gene matches. The CDR3 loop spans 11 amino acids. CDR3 sequence: CATAGADTQYF. In nucleotides, the CDR3 is TGTGCCACGGCGGGGGCAGATACGCAGTATTTT.

The chain recombines TRBV4-2 with TRBJ2-7; 10 positions agree with TRBD1. This CDR3 region has 14 residues. CDR1 and CDR2 (germline): LGHNA, YNFKEQ. J gave up 6 bases and V 5 bases, and 7 bases lay outside the gene matches. The CDR3 nucleotides read TGTGCCAGCAGCGCCCGGGACAGGGGACGCGAGCAGTACTTC. It yields the protein CASSARDRGREQYF.

This clonotype occurred a few times. The chain employs TRBV20-1 and TRBJ2-5; D perhaps matches TRBD2 (6 bases). Germline CDR1 DFQATT, CDR2 SNEGSKA (reference sequence). Trimming took 0 bases from V and 3 from J, leaving 14 bases between them. This CDR3 comprises 15 residues. The CDR3 nucleotides read TGCAGTGCTAGAGATCCTGGCGGGGCGAAAGAGACCCAGTACTTC. Its translation: CSARDPGGAKETQYF.

This clonotype was recorded at least ten times. The rearrangement uses TRBV7-7 and TRBJ2-5; 7 bases are a match to TRBD1. Germline V gene lookup returns CDR1 SSHAT and CDR2 FNYEAQ (reference sequence). Unmatched junction bases numbered 5, after V lost 5 bases and J lost 5 bases. This CDR3 has 13 amino acids. CDR3 nucleotide sequence: TGTGCCAGCAGCAGAGACAGGGACGAGACCCAGTACTTC. It yields the protein CASSRDRDETQYF.